These 16 T cell receptor beta chains originate from one sample sequenced in a study of T cell responses to AZD1222 COVID-19 vaccine. Data came from immunoSEQ multiplex PCR; TCRdb stores just in-frame clones and leaves some out. The sample lists 150,000 to 180,000 clones, 90% occurring once. The source material was peripheral blood, sampled on day 0 of AZD1222 vaccination. Source of these receptors: an adult in good health.

This clone was detected only once. The chain combines TRBV3-1 (or the pseudogene TRBV3-2) with TRBJ2-6, with TRBD1 matching 7 bases. Unmatched junction bases numbered 3, after V lost 3 bases and J lost 4 bases. The CDR3 is 15 residues long. CDR1 and CDR2 from the germline V gene are LGHDT and YNNKEL (reference sequence). The chain's CDR3 is CASSHTGAGANVLTF. CDR3 DNA sequence: TGTGCCAGCAGCCATACAGGGGCCGGGGCCAACGTCCTGACTTTC.

The chain couples TRBV5-1 to TRBJ2-3, with TRBD1 as a possible D gene (6 bases). CDR3 length: 18 amino acids. CDR1 is SGHRS, CDR2 YFSETQ, per germline. V was shortened by 1 base and J by 1 base, with 19 bases between the two germline ends. CDR3 region: CASSLSDVPGAGTDTQYF. The CDR3 DNA reads TGCGCCAGCAGCTTGTCCGACGTCCCAGGGGCCGGCACAGATACGCAGTATTTT.

The chain couples TRBV10-3 to TRBJ1-1; D not certain. CDR1 and CDR2 from the germline V gene are ENHRY and SYGVKD. Trimming took off 5 bases at V and 2 bases at J, with 6 bases between the two ends. The CDR3 contains 12 residues. DNA of the CDR3: TGTGCCATCAGTAGCAGAAACACTGAAGCTTTCTTT. It codes for CAISSRNTEAFF.

Concerning this clone: Other DNA sequences of this sample code for an identical CDR3. The V gene is TRBV15, the J gene TRBJ1-5; no definite D call. This CDR3 region has 14 residues. The ends were cut back, 0 bases at V and 2 bases at J, with 5 bases in the middle. In germline, CDR1 is LNHNV, CDR2 YYDKDF (reference sequence). CDR3 region: CATSRDRGNQPQHF. DNA of the CDR3: TGTGCCACCAGCAGAGATCGGGGCAATCAGCCCCAGCATTTT.

The chain links TRBV18 to TRBJ1-1; maybe TRBD1 (6 bases). The V end was cut by 3 bases, the J end by 1 base, with 12 bases between. The CDR3 is made up of 15 amino acids. Germline CDR1 KGHSH, CDR2 LQKENI. CDR3 amino acids: CASSPSQQGNTEAFF. The CDR3 region has the DNA TGTGCCAGCTCACCCTCTCAACAGGGGAACACTGAAGCTTTCTTT. The full variable domain, completed using reference TRBV18 and TRBJ1-1, is NAGVMQNPRHLVRRRGQEARLRCSPMKGHSHVYWYRQLPEEGLKFMVYLQKENIIDESGMPKERFSAEFPKEGPSILRIQQVVRGDSAAYFCASSPSQQGNTEAFFGQGTRLTVV.

The chain links TRBV6-5 to TRBJ1-1, with TRBD1 as a possible D gene (6 bases). Between the trimmed V and J ends, which lost 8 bases and 5 bases, there was a span of 15 bases. Germline V gives CDR1 MNHEY, CDR2 SVGAGI. This CDR3 comprises 13 residues. DNA for the CDR3: TGTGCCAGCTCTACACAGGGATTAACTGAAGCTTTCTTT. Protein sequence: CASSTQGLTEAFF.

The chain employs TRBV12-2 and TRBJ2-6; the table's D call, TRBD1, has no DNA check behind it. TRBV12-2 is classified as a pseudogene. CDR3 length: 16 amino acids. The CDR3 loop reads CASRPMDRAGANVLTF. The CDR3 nucleotides read TGTGCAAGTCGCCCGATGGACAGGGCTGGGGCCAACGTCCTGACTTTC.

This clone has a single count. The chain has TRBV5-4 and TRBJ2-2, with D possibly being TRBD1 (5 bases). Per the germline V gene, CDR1 is SGHNT and CDR2 is YYREEE (reference sequence). V gave up 3 bases and J gave up 0 bases, with 6 bases separating them. The length of the CDR3 is 14 residues. This CDR3 reads CASSSDTNTGELFF. In DNA form, the CDR3 reads TGTGCCAGCAGCTCGGACACGAACACCGGGGAGCTGTTTTTT.

V is TRBV19 and J is TRBJ1-2, with TRBD1 identical over 7 bases. V lost 7 bases, J lost 7 bases, and 6 bases stayed unmatched. Germline CDR1 reads LNHDA; CDR2 reads SQIVND (reference sequence). The CDR3 extends over 12 amino acids. In nucleotides, the CDR3 is TGTGCCAGTAACTTCGGACAGGTTGGCTACACCTTC. Translated, it gives CASNFGQVGYTF.

The CDR3: CASSDRGAGYTF. CDR3 in DNA: TGTGCCAGCAGTGACAGGGGCGCTGGCTACACCTTC. The chain carries TRBV6-4 and TRBJ1-2, with D possibly matching TRBD1 (5 bases). V lost 2 bases, J lost 7 bases, and 8 bases lay in between. Germline V gives CDR1 MRHNA, CDR2 SNTAGT. This CDR3 contains 12 residues.

The rearrangement uses TRBV27 and TRBJ1-3; D possibly corresponds to TRBD1 (5 bases). The CDR3 is 16 residues long. The V and J ends lost 5 bases and 0 bases respectively, with 14 bases between them. CDR1 MNHEY and CDR2 SMNVEV come from the germline V gene (reference sequence). CDR3 sequence: CASSQGWGTSGNTIYF. The DNA for the CDR3 is TGTGCCAGCAGTCAAGGGTGGGGGACCTCTGGAAACACCATATATTTT.

The chain uses TRBV7-6 and TRBJ1-3; no reliable D call. CDR1 is SGHVS, CDR2 FNYEAQ, per germline. This CDR3 spans 14 amino acids. V was clipped by 1 base and J by 8 bases, with 12 bases between them. CDR3 in amino acids: CASSLVQWKDTIYF. DNA of the CDR3: TGTGCCAGCAGCTTAGTCCAGTGGAAGGACACCATATATTTT.

The V gene is TRBV5-1, the J gene TRBJ1-4; D might be TRBD1 (6 bases). The germline V gene has CDR1 SGHRS and CDR2 YFSETQ. V lost 2 bases and J lost 7, with 15 bases in between. The CDR3 sequence is 15 residues long. For the CDR3, the DNA is TGCGCCAGCAGCTTTTTCCGGGGGCTGGGTGAAAAACTGTTTTTT. Its translation: CASSFFRGLGEKLFF.

The chain has TRBV9 and TRBJ1-1; D might be TRBD1 (6 bases). The germline CDR1 and CDR2 sequences are SGDLS and YYNGEE. This CDR3 contains 14 residues. Trimming shortened V by 5 bases and J by 0 bases, and 11 bases separated the two germline ends. CDR3: CASSLQGMNTEAFF. As DNA, the CDR3 is TGTGCCAGCAGTTTGCAGGGGATGAACACTGAAGCTTTCTTT. Full variable domain (rest looked up from reference TRBV9 and TRBJ1-1): DSGVTQTPKHLITATGQRVTLRCSPRSGDLSVYWYQQSLDQGLQFLIQYYNGEERAKGNILERFSAQQFPDLHSELNLSSLELGDSALYFCASSLQGMNTEAFFGQGTRLTVV.

This clone was picked up one time. V and J are TRBV14 and TRBJ1-5; TRBD1 matches 10 bases. CDR1 is SGHDN and CDR2 is FVKESK in the germline V gene. V was pared by 9 bases and J by 4 bases, with 21 bases of the junction left unmatched. The CDR3 sequence is 19 residues long. CDR3 bases: TGTGCCAGGATTTTTTCCGGGACAGGGGACCGATTATGGAATCAGCCCCAGCATTTT. The encoded protein is CARIFSGTGDRLWNQPQHF.

The J gene is TRBJ2-5, the V gene TRBV7-3, with TRBD1 identical over 9 bases. Germline V lookup: CDR1 SGHTA, CDR2 FQGTGA. With V trimmed by 5 bases and J by 4 bases, 2 bases remained unmatched. This CDR3 is built from 13 residues. The chain's CDR3 is CASSRGQGETQYF. The CDR3 nucleotides are TGTGCCAGCAGCAGGGGACAGGGAGAGACCCAGTACTTC.